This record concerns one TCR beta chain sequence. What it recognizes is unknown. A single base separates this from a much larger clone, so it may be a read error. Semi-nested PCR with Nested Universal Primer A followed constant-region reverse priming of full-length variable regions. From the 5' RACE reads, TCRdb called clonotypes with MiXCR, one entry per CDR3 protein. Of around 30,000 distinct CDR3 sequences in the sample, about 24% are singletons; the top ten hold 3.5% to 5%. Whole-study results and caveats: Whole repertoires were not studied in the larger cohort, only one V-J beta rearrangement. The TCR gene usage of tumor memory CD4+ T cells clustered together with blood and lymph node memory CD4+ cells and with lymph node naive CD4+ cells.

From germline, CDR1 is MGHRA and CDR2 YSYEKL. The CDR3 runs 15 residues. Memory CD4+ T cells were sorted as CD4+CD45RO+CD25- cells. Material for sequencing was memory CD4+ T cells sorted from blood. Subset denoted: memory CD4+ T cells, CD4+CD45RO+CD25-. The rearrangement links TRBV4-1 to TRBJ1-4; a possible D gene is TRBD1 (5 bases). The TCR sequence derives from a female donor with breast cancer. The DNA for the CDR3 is TGCGCCAGCAGCCAAGATCCAGGGAATAATGAAAACCTGTTTTTT. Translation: CASSQDPGNNENLFF.